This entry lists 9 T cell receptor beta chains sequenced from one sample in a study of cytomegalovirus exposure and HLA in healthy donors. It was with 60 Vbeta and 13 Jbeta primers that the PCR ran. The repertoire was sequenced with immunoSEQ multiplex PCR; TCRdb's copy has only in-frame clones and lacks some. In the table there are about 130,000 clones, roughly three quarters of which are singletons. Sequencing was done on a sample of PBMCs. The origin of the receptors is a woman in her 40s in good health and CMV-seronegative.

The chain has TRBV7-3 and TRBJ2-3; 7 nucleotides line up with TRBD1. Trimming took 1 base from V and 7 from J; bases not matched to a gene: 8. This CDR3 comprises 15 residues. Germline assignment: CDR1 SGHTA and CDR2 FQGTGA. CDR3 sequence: CASSLRQGQGNTQYF. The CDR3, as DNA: TGTGCCAGCAGCTTAAGACAGGGCCAGGGGAATACGCAGTATTTT.

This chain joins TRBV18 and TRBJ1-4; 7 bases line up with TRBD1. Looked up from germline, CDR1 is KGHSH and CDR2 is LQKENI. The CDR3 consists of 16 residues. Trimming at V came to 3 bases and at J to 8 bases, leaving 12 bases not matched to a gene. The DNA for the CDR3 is TGTGCCAGCTCACCGTTAGAAGGGGGCTCCCAGGAAAAACTGTTTTTT. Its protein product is CASSPLEGGSQEKLFF.

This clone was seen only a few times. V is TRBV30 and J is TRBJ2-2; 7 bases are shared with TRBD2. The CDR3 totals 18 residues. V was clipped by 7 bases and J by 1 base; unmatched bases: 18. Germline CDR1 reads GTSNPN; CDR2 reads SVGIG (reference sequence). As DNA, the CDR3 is TGTGCCTATGGGAGGGCATCGAAGAGGGGACGGAACACCGGGGAGCTGTTTTTT. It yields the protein CAYGRASKRGRNTGELFF.

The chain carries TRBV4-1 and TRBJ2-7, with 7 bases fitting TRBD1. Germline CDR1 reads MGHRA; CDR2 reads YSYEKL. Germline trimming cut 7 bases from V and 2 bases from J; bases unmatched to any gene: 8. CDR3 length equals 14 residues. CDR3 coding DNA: TGCGCCAGCATCCGGGACAGCGATACCTACGAGCAGTACTTC. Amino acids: CASIRDSDTYEQYF.

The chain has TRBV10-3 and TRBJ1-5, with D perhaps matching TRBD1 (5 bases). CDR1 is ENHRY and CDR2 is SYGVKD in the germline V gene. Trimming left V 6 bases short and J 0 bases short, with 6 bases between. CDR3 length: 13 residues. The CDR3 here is CAISRDSNQPQHF. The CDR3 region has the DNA TGTGCCATCAGCAGGGATAGCAATCAGCCCCAGCATTTT.

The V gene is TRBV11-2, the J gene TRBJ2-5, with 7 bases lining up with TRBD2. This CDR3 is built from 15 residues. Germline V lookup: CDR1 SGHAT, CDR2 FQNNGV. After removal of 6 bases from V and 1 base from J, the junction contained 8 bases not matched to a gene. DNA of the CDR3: TGTGCCAGCAGGACCTCGGGGGGATCCCAAGAGACCCAGTACTTC. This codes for CASRTSGGSQETQYF.

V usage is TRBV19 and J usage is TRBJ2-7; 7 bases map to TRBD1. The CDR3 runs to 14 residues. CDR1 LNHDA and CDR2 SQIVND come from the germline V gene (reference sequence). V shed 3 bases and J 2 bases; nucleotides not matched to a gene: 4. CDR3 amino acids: CASSIRTGTYEQYF. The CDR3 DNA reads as TGTGCCAGTAGTATCCGGACAGGAACCTACGAGCAGTACTTC.

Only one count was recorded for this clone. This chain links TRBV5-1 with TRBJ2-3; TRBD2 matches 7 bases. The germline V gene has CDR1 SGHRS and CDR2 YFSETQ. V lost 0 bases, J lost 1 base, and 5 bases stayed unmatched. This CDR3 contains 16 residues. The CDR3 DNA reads TGCGCCAGCAGCTTGGGGGTAGCGGGCCGCACAGATACGCAGTATTTT. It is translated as CASSLGVAGRTDTQYF.

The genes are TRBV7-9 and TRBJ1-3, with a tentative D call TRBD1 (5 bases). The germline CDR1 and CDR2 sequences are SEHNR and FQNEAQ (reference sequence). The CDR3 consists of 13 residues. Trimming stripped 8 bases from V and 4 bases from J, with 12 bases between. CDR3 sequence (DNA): TGTGCCAGCTACGGATGGGGCGGAAACACCATATATTTT. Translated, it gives CASYGWGGNTIYF.